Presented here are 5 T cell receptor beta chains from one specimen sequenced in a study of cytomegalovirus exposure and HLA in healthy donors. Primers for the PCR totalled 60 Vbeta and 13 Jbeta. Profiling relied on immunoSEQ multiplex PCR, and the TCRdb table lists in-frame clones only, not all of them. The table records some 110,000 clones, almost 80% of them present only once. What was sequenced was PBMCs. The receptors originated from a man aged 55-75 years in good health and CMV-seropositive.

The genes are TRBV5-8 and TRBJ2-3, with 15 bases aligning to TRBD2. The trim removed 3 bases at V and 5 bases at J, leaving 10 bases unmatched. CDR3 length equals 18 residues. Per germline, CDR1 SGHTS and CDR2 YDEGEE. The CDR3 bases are TGTGCCAGCAGCTCCTCCGGGACTAGCGGGGGGCAGGGAGATACGCAGTATTTT. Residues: CASSSSGTSGGQGDTQYF.

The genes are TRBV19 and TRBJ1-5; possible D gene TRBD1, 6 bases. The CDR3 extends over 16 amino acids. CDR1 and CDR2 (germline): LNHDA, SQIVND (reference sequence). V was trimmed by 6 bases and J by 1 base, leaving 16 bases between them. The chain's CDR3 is CASRLQGQGSNQPQHF. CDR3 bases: TGTGCCAGTAGATTGCAGGGTCAGGGGAGCAATCAGCCCCAGCATTTT.

The CDR3 spells CASRHGLAGSGANVLTF. The CDR3 DNA reads TGTGCCAGCAGACATGGACTAGCGGGCTCTGGGGCCAACGTCCTGACTTTC. The chain has TRBV11-2 and TRBJ2-6, with TRBD2 matching over 11 bases. The germline V gene has CDR1 SGHAT and CDR2 FQNNGV. Unmatched junction bases numbered 4, after V lost 6 bases and J lost 0 bases. The CDR3 is made up of 17 amino acids.

The DNA of the CDR3 is TGTGCCAGCAGCCTTCAGGGGAGTGAAAAACTGTTTTTT. Residues: CASSLQGSEKLFF. V gene TRBV6-5 combines with J gene TRBJ1-4; D might be TRBD1 (6 bases). Per germline, CDR1 MNHEY and CDR2 SVGAGI. V lost 6 bases, J lost 7 bases, and 12 bases lay in between. This CDR3 is built from 13 residues.

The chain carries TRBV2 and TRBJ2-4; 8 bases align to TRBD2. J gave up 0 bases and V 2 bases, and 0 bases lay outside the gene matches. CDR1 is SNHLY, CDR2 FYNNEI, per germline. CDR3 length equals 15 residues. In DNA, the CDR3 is TGTGCCAGCAGTGAAACTAGCGGAGCCAAAAACATTCAGTACTTC. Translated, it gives CASSETSGAKNIQYF.